This T cell receptor beta chain was captured in a study of T-cell memory formation after mild COVID-19. Looking at the study overall: Clusters of TCRs were largely donor specific.

TCRdb fed the 5' RACE reads into MiXCR, producing one record per CDR3 protein. The data contain about 150,000 distinct CDR3 sequences, over 10% of them singletons. The germline CDR1 and CDR2 sequences are SGHRS and YFSETQ. The CDR3 contains 15 residues. V was pared by 0 bases and J by 0 bases, with 6 bases between. This sequence was found in a man aged 18-30 years who had mild COVID-19 (a few samples of this study predate the infection). Cell type and time point are not known. The chain combines TRBV5-1 with TRBJ2-2, with unresolved D. Sequenced input: PBMCs or a T cell subset sorted from them (not recorded which). The CDR3 protein is CASSLAQPNTGELFF. The CDR3 bases are TGCGCCAGCAGCTTGGCCCAGCCGAACACCGGGGAGCTGTTTTTT.